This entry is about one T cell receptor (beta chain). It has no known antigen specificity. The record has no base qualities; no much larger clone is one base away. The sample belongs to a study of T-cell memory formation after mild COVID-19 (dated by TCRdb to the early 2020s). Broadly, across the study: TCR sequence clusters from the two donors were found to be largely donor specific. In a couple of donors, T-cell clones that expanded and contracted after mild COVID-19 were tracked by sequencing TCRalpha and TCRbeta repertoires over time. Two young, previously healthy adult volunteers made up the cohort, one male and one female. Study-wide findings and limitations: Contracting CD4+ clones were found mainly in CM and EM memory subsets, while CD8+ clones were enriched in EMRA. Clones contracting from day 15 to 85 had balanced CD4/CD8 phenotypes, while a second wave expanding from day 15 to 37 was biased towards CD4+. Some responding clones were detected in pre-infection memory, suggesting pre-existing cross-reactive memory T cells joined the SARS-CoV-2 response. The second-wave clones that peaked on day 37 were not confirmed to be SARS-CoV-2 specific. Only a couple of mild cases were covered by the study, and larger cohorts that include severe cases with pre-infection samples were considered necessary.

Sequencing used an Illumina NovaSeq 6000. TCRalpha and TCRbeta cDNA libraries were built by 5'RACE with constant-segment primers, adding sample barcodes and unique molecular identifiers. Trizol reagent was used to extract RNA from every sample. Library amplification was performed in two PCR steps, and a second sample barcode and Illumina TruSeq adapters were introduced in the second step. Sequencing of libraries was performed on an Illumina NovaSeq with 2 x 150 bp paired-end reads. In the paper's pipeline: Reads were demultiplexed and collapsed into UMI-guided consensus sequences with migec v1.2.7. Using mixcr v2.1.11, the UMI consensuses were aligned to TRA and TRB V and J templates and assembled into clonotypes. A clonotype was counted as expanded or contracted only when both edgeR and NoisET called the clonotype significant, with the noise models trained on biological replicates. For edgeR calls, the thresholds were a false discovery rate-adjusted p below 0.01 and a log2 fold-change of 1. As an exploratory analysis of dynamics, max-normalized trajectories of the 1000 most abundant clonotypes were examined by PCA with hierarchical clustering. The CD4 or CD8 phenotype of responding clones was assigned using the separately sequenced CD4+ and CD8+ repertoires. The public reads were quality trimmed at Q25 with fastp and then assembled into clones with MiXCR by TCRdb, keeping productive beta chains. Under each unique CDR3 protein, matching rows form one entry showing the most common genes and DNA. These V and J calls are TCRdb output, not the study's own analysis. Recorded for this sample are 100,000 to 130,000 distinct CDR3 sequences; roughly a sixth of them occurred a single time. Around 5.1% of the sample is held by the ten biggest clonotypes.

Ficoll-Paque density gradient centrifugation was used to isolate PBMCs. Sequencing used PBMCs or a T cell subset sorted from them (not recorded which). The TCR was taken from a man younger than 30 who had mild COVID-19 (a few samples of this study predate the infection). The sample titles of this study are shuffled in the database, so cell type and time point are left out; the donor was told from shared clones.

The DNA reads as follows: TGTGCCAGCAGACCAGGGGATGATAGGAATAATTCACCCCTCCACTTT. Its protein reads: CASRPGDDRNNSPLHF. The rearranged segments are TRBV12-3 or TRBV12-4 and TRBJ1-6; perhaps TRBD1 is the D gene, with 6 bases matching. The CDR3 numbers 16 residues from cysteine through phenylalanine. Only CDR3 DNA remains: 48 bases, in frame from the first base. The junction shows trimming of 6 bases on V and 5 bases on J, plus 17 bases between the germline ends.